Included here is one T cell receptor (beta chain) sequence, with context. What it binds is unknown. In the PCR, 60 Vbeta and 13 Jbeta primers were used. Sequencing used immunoSEQ multiplex PCR; TCRdb keeps in-frame clones, though not all of them. In the table there are about 120,000 clones, 15% of which are singletons. The CDR3 length is 12 residues. CDR1 is SGHDN, CDR2 FVKESK, per germline. V was cut by 0 bases and J by 8 bases, with 7 bases left in between. This sample stems from a study of cytomegalovirus exposure and HLA in healthy donors. Study-wide points: Rare TCR sequences dominated, though some public TCRs recurred in many donors.

The sequence was collected from a woman under 30 in good health and CMV-seronegative. Sample: PBMCs. The rearrangement joins TRBV14 to TRBJ1-1; D gene ambiguous. DNA for the CDR3: TGTGCCAGCAGCCAAGACCGTCAGGAAGCTTTCTTT. This translates into CASSQDRQEAFF. Looking up the rest from reference TRBV14 and TRBJ1-1 gives the full variable domain: EAGVTQFPSHSVIEKGQTVTLRCDPISGHDNLYWYRRVMGKEIKFLLHFVKESKQDESGMPNNRFLAERTGGTYSTLKVQPAELEDSGVYFCASSQDRQEAFFGQGTRLTVV.